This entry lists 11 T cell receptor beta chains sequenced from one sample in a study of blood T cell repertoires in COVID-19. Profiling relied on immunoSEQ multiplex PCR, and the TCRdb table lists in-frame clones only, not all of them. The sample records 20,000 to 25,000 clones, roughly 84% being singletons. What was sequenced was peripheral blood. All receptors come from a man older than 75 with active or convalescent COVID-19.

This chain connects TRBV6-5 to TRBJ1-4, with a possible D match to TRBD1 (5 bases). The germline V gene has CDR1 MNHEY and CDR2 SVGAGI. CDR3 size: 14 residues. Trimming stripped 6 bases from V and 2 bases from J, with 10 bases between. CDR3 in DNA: TGTGCCAGCAGGCGGACATGGACTAATGAAAAACTGTTTTTT. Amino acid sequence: CASRRTWTNEKLFF.

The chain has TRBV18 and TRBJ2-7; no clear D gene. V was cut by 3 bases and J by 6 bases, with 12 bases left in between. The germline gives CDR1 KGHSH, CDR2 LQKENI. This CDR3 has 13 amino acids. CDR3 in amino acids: CASSPRSTAEQYF. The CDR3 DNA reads TGTGCCAGCTCACCTCGATCTACAGCCGAGCAGTACTTC.

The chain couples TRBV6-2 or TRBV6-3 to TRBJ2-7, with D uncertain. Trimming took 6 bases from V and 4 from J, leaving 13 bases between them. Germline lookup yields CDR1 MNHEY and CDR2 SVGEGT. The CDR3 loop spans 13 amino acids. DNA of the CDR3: TGTGCCAGCAGCCCTGTTGAGAGGTACGAGCAGTACTTC. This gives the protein CASSPVERYEQYF.

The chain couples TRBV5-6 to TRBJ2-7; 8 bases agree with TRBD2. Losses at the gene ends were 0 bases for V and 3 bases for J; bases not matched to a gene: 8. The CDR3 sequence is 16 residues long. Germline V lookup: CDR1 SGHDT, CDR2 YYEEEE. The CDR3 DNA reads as TGTGCCAGCAGCTTGGTTCCGGGACTAGTGTTCTACGAGCAGTACTTC. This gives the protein CASSLVPGLVFYEQYF.

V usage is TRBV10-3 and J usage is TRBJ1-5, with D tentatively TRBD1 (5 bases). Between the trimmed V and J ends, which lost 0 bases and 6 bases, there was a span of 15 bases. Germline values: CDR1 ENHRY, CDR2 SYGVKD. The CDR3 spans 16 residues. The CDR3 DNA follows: TGTGCCATCAGTGAGTCGAAAGGGGCGCAGGGTCAGCCCCAGCATTTT. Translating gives CAISESKGAQGQPQHF.

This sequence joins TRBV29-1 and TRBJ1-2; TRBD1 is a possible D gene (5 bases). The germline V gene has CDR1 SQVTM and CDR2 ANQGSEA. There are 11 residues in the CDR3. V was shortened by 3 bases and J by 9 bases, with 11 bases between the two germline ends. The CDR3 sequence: CSVETDESYTF. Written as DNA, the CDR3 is TGCAGCGTTGAGACAGATGAAAGCTACACCTTC.

CDR3 coding DNA: TGTGCCAGCAGCCCAGGACAGGGCGGAAACAATGAGCAGTTCTTC. Translating gives CASSPGQGGNNEQFF. The chain uses TRBV27 and TRBJ2-1; TRBD1 matches 8 bases. The CDR3 is made up of 15 amino acids. V lost 6 bases and J lost 5; bases outside the gene matches: 9. Germline assignment: CDR1 MNHEY and CDR2 SMNVEV (reference sequence).

The CDR3 loop is CASSDTPYNEQFF. Written as DNA, the CDR3 is TGTGCCAGCAGCGACACTCCCTACAATGAGCAGTTCTTC. The chain is built from TRBV12-3 or TRBV12-4 and TRBJ2-1; D is uncertain. The CDR3 is 13 amino acids. V was shortened by 6 bases and J by 2 bases, with 8 bases between the two germline ends.

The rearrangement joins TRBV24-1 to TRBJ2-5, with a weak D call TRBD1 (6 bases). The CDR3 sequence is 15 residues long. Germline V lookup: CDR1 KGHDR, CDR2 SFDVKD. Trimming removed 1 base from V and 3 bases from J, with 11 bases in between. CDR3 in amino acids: CATSDFGRDKETQYF. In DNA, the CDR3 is TGTGCCACCAGTGATTTTGGCAGGGACAAAGAGACCCAGTACTTC.

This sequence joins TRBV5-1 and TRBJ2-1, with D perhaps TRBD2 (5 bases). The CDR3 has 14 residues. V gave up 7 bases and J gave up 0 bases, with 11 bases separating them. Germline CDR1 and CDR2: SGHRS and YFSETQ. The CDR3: CASFPGGSYNEQFF. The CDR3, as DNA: TGCGCCAGCTTCCCTGGAGGCTCCTACAATGAGCAGTTCTTC.

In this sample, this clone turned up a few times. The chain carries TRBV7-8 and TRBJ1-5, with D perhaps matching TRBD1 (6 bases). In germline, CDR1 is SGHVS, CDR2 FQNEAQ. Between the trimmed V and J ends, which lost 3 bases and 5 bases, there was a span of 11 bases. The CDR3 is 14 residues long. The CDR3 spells CASSFEDSYQPQHF. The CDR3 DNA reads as TGTGCCAGCAGCTTTGAGGACAGCTATCAGCCCCAGCATTTT.